This T cell receptor (beta chain) comes out of a study of molecular identifiers for immune sequencing clone quantification. This clonotype was picked up many times. What it binds is unknown. Study-wide results and caveats: Identical barcode-sharing TCR molecules could lead to underestimated sizes for highly expanded clones. Spiked Jurkat TCR RNA equivalent to one cell was reportedly detectable in around 980,000 naive cells.

TCRdb fed the PCR reads into MiXCR, producing one record per CDR3 protein. Among about 36,000 distinct CDR3 sequences, 18% were seen once, and the ten largest hold less than 8.5%. Unmatched junction bases numbered 7, after V lost 7 bases and J lost 6 bases. This CDR3 has 15 amino acids. CDR1 and CDR2 from the germline V gene are SNHLY and FYNNEI. Naive CD8 T cells were picked out by sorting for CD8+CD4-CCR7+CD45RA+. The receptor was isolated from a human donor in good health. Some libraries in this study had Jurkat cell RNA spiked in. The V and J genes are TRBV2 and TRBJ2-7, with 15 bases matching TRBD2. Sequences were obtained from naive CD8+ T cells from blood, with Jurkat cell RNA spiked in. Subset denoted: FACS-sorted CD8+CD4-CCR7+CD45RA+ naive T cells. The CDR3 nucleotides read TGTGCCAGCATTCCAGGACTAGCGGGAGGGCCCGAGCAGTACTTC. This gives the protein CASIPGLAGGPEQYF.